Listed here are 18 T cell receptor beta chains from one sample, sequenced in a study of T cell changes during pregnancy in multiple sclerosis. Libraries were prepared by immunoSEQ multiplex PCR; TCRdb keeps only in-frame clonotypes and omits some of them. There are around 44,000 clones in the sample; 88% occur only once, and under 1.5% lies in the top ten. The sample here was CD4+ T cells from peripheral blood mononuclear cells, taken in the second trimester of pregnancy. These receptors came from a female donor with multiple sclerosis, enrolled in a pregnancy study.

This clone was detected a few times. Here the CDR3 reads CASSLSGRDNEQFF. The CDR3 DNA sequence: TGTGCCAGCAGCTTAAGCGGGAGGGACAATGAGCAGTTCTTC. This chain joins TRBV7-3 and TRBJ2-1; 9 positions agree with TRBD2. This CDR3 has 14 amino acids. The V gene's germline CDR1 is SGHTA and CDR2 FQGTGA. V shed 1 base and J 5 bases; nucleotides not matched to a gene: 0.

The chain joins TRBV5-1 to TRBJ2-1; TRBD1 aligns across 7 bases. The V gene end was trimmed by 0 bases and the J gene end by 12 bases; junction bases not matched to a gene: 3. This CDR3 is built from 12 residues. Germline V lookup: CDR1 SGHRS, CDR2 YFSETQ. CDR3: CASSLDRDRQFF. The DNA for the CDR3 is TGCGCCAGCAGCTTGGATCGGGACAGGCAGTTCTTC.

The V and J genes are TRBV6-5 and TRBJ1-3, with D tentatively TRBD1 (5 bases). Trimming removed 4 bases from V and 4 bases from J, with 17 bases in between. The CDR3 covers 16 residues. The germline V gene has CDR1 MNHEY and CDR2 SVGAGI. CDR3 bases: TGTGCCAGCAGTTTGACAATACCTTCAGGGGGAAACACCATATATTTT. It specifies CASSLTIPSGGNTIYF.

The rearrangement links TRBV25-1 to TRBJ1-5, with unresolved D. The V gene lost 4 bases and the J gene lost 11 bases, with 15 bases spanning the gap. CDR3 size: 13 residues. The germline V gene has CDR1 MGHDK and CDR2 SYGVNS. DNA for the CDR3: TGTGCCAGCAGTGGAAGTACCCGGTCGACCCAGCATTTT. Protein sequence: CASSGSTRSTQHF.

This clone was observed many times. V and J are TRBV30 and TRBJ2-3, with a tentative D call TRBD2 (6 bases). The CDR3 spans 18 residues. V was trimmed by 1 base and J by 0 bases, leaving 20 bases between them. From germline, CDR1 is GTSNPN and CDR2 SVGIG (reference sequence). CDR3 nucleotide sequence: TGTGCCTGGAGTGGGGGAGGAATTTCGGAGCAGAGCACAGATACGCAGTATTTT. Translating gives CAWSGGGISEQSTDTQYF.

The J gene is TRBJ2-7, the V gene TRBV28; 10 bases map to TRBD1. Germline lookup yields CDR1 MDHEN and CDR2 SYDVKM. The CDR3 runs 14 residues. After removal of 3 bases from V and 2 bases from J, the junction contained 1 base not matched to a gene. CDR3 nucleotide sequence: TGTGCCAGCAGTTTGGACAGGGGGACCTACGAGCAGTACTTC. Encoded protein: CASSLDRGTYEQYF.

This clone is a singleton in its sample. V is TRBV6-6 and J is TRBJ1-1, with 7 bases identical to TRBD1. The CDR3 totals 12 residues. Germline loops: CDR1 MNHNY, CDR2 SVGAGI (reference sequence). V was pared by 5 bases and J by 5 bases, with 2 bases of the junction left unmatched. As DNA, the CDR3 is TGTGCCAGCAGTCCGACAGGGACTGAAGCTTTCTTT. Residues: CASSPTGTEAFF.

This clone appeared once. A read error may account for a junction end that differs from germline. The CDR3 region has the DNA TGTGCCAGCAGCTTCCGACAGGGGGATCACCAAGAGGCCCAGTACTTC. Translation gives CASSFRQGDHQEAQYF. V gene TRBV11-2 combines with J gene TRBJ2-5; 9 nucleotides line up with TRBD1. CDR3 length: 16 amino acids. Per the germline V gene, CDR1 is SGHAT and CDR2 is FQNNGV.

The rearrangement uses TRBV11-1 and TRBJ2-1; 9 nucleotides align to TRBD1. This CDR3 is 16 amino acids long. V trimming: 4 bases; J trimming: 4 bases; junction bases outside the gene matches: 8. Germline assignment: CDR1 SGHAT and CDR2 FQDESV (reference sequence). CDR3 sequence: CASSSSGTGFYNEQFF. For the CDR3, the DNA is TGTGCCAGCAGCTCATCCGGGACAGGGTTTTACAATGAGCAGTTCTTC.

The chain has TRBV28 and TRBJ2-7; 8 bases agree with TRBD2. Germline V gene lookup returns CDR1 MDHEN and CDR2 SYDVKM. The CDR3 totals 14 residues. V dropped 6 bases and J dropped 4; count of bases not matched to a gene: 8. This CDR3 is CASSSGGLGYEQYF. DNA for the CDR3: TGTGCCAGCAGCTCGGGGGGACTAGGGTACGAGCAGTACTTC.

The V call is TRBV6-6, the J call TRBJ1-5; D is uncertain. V was shortened by 7 bases and J by 0 bases, with 7 bases between the two germline ends. The CDR3 is 13 residues long. Per the germline V gene, CDR1 is MNHNY and CDR2 is SVGAGI (reference sequence). The CDR3 spells CASTLYSNQPQHF. As DNA, the CDR3 is TGTGCCAGCACCCTATATAGCAATCAGCCCCAGCATTTT.

The chain has TRBV5-1 and TRBJ2-2, with D possibly matching TRBD1 (6 bases). CDR3 length: 15 amino acids. Per germline, CDR1 SGHRS and CDR2 YFSETQ. The germline V and J ends were trimmed by 4 bases and 1 base, with 11 bases remaining between them. CDR3 loop: CASSETGKNTGELFF. DNA of the CDR3: TGCGCCAGCAGCGAAACAGGGAAGAACACCGGGGAGCTGTTTTTT.

This clone was counted once. The V call is TRBV6-5, the J call TRBJ1-3; 9 bases are a match to TRBD1. The trim removed 6 bases at V and 4 bases at J, leaving 7 bases unmatched. Germline lookup yields CDR1 MNHEY and CDR2 SVGAGI. The length of the CDR3 is 15 residues. The CDR3 sequence: CASSATGGEGNTIYF. CDR3 bases: TGTGCCAGCAGCGCAACAGGGGGCGAAGGAAACACCATATATTTT.

This clone was counted once. This chain links TRBV21-1 with TRBJ2-2; the table gives TRBD1 as D, unverified against the DNA. TRBV21-1 is a known pseudogene. CDR3 size: 17 residues. The CDR3 reads CASSRLMGQGDTGELFF. The CDR3 bases are TGTGCCAGCAGCAGATTAATGGGACAGGGGGACACCGGGGAGCTGTTTTTT.

The V call is TRBV27, the J call TRBJ1-5; 7 positions agree with TRBD1. This CDR3 comprises 15 residues. Germline V gene data show CDR1 as MNHEY and CDR2 as SMNVEV (reference sequence). The V gene end was trimmed by 5 bases and the J gene end by 3 bases; junction bases not matched to a gene: 7. The CDR3 protein is CASSVTGAINQPQHF. In DNA form, the CDR3 reads TGTGCCAGCAGTGTCACAGGGGCGATCAATCAGCCCCAGCATTTT.

The V call is TRBV9, the J call TRBJ2-6; 10 bases line up with TRBD1. V lost 2 bases to trimming and J lost 0 bases; unmatched junction nucleotides: 8. Germline lookup yields CDR1 SGDLS and CDR2 YYNGEE. The CDR3 sequence is 19 residues long. DNA for the CDR3: TGTGCCAGCAGCGTGAGCCCGGGACAGGGGTCCTCTGGGGCCAACGTCCTGACTTTC. Its protein product is CASSVSPGQGSSGANVLTF. The entire variable domain, with the rest obtained from reference TRBV9 and TRBJ2-6, is as follows: DSGVTQTPKHLITATGQRVTLRCSPRSGDLSVYWYQQSLDQGLQFLIQYYNGEERAKGNILERFSAQQFPDLHSELNLSSLELGDSALYFCASSVSPGQGSSGANVLTFGAGSRLTVL.

The J gene is TRBJ1-2, the V gene TRBV25-1; no reliable D call. Per the germline V gene, CDR1 is MGHDK and CDR2 is SYGVNS. This CDR3 is built from 13 residues. Trimming stripped 1 base from V and 5 bases from J, with 8 bases between. CDR3 residues: CASSELTGYGYTF. Written as DNA, the CDR3 is TGTGCCAGCAGTGAATTGACGGGTTATGGCTACACCTTC.

The genes are TRBV6-5 and TRBJ1-2; D possibly corresponds to TRBD1 (6 bases). This CDR3 is built from 15 residues. Germline CDR1 reads MNHEY; CDR2 reads SVGAGI. The germline V and J ends were trimmed by 2 bases and 4 bases, with 14 bases remaining between them. CDR3 in amino acids: CASSYEVQGTYGYTF. The CDR3, as DNA: TGTGCCAGCAGTTACGAGGTACAGGGAACCTATGGCTACACCTTC.